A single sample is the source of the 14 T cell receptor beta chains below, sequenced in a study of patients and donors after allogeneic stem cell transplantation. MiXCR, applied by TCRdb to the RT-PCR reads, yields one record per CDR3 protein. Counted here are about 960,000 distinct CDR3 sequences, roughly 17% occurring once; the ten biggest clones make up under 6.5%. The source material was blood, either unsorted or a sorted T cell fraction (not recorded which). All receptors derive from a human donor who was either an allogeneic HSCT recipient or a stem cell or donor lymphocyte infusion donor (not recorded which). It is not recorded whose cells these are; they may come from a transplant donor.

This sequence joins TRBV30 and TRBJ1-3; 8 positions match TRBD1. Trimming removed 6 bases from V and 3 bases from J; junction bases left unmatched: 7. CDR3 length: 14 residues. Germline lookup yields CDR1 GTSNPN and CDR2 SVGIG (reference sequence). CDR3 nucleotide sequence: TGTGCCTGCACCGGAACAGGGGGTGGAAACACCATATATTTT. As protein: CACTGTGGGNTIYF.

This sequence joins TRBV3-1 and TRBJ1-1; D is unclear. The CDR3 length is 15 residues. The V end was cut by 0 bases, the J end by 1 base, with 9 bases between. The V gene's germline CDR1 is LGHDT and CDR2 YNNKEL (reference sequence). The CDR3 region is CASSQDLGQNTEAFF. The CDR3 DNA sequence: TGTGCCAGCAGCCAAGATCTGGGCCAGAACACTGAAGCTTTCTTT. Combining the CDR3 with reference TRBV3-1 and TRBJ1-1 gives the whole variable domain DTAVSQTPKYLVTQMGNDKSIKCEQNLGHDTMYWYKQDSKKFLKIMFSYNNKELIINETVPNRFSPKSPDKAHLNLHINSLELGDSAVYFCASSQDLGQNTEAFFGQGTRLTVV.

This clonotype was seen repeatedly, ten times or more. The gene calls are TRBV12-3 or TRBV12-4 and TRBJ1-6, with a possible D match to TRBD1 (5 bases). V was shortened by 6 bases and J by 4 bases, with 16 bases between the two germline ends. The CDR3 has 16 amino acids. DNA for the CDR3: TGTGCCAGCAGCTCCGATCGGGGCGAGTATAATTCACCCCTCCACTTT. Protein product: CASSSDRGEYNSPLHF.

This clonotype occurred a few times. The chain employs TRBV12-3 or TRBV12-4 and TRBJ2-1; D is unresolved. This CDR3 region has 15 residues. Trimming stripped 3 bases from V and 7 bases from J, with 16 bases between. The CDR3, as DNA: TGTGCCAGCAGTTTGGCCAGCCCGACATCGAATGAGCAGTTCTTC. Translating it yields CASSLASPTSNEQFF.

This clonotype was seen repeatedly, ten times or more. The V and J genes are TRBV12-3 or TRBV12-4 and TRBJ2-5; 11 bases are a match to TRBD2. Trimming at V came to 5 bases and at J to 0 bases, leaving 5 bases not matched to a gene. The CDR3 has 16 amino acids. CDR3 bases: TGTGCCAGCAGTCTCCAGACTAGCGGGGACCAAGAGACCCAGTACTTC. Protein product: CASSLQTSGDQETQYF.

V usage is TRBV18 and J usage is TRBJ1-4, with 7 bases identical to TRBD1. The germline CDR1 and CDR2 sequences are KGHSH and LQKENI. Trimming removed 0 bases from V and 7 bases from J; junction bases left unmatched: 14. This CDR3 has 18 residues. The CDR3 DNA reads TGTGCCAGCTCACCACCGGGACAGACAGTACTAGTAGGTGAAAAACTGTTTTTT. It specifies CASSPPGQTVLVGEKLFF.

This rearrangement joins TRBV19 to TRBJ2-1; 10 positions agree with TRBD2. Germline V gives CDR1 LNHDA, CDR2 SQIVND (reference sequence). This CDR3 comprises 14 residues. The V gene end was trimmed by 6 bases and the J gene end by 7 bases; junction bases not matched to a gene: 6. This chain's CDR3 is CASRTPGLANEQFF. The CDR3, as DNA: TGTGCCAGTAGAACCCCGGGACTAGCGAATGAGCAGTTCTTC. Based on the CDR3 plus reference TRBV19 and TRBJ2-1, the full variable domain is DGGITQSPKYLFRKEGQNVTLSCEQNLNHDAMYWYRQDPGQGLRLIYYSQIVNDFQKGDIAEGYSVSREKKESFPLTVTSAQKNPTAFYLCASRTPGLANEQFFGPGTRLTVL.

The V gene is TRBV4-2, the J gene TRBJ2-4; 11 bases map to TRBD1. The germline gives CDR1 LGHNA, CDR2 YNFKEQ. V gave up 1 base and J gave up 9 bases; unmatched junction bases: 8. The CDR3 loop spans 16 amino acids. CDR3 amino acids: CASSQGLTGQGGIQYF. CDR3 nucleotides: TGTGCCAGCAGCCAAGGTCTTACGGGACAGGGGGGCATTCAGTACTTC.

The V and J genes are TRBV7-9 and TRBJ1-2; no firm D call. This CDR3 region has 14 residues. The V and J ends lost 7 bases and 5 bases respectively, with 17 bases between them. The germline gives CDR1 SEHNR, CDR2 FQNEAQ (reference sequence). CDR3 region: CASTLGANLYGYTF. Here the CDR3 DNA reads TGTGCCAGCACTTTAGGAGCAAACCTATATGGCTACACCTTC.

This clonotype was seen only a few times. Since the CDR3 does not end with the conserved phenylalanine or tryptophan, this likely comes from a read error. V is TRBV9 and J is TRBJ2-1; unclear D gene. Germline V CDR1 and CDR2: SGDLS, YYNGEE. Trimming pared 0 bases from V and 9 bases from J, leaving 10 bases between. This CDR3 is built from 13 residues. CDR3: CASSVGRLGEQFL. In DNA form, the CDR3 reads TGTGCCAGCAGCGTAGGGCGGTTGGGTGAGCAGTTCCTC.

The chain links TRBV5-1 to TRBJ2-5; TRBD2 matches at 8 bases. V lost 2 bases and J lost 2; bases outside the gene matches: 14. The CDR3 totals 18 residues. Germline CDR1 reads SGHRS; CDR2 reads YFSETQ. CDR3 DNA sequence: TGCGCCAGCAGCTTCCGGGACAAATGGACTAGCCATCAAGAGACCCAGTACTTC. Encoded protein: CASSFRDKWTSHQETQYF.

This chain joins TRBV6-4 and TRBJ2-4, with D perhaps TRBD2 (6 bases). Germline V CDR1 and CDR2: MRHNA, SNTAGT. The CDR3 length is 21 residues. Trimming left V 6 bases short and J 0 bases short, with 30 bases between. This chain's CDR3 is CASRTRTPGGGGDVAKNIQYF. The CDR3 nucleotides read TGTGCCAGCAGGACTCGCACCCCGGGTGGAGGCGGGGACGTAGCCAAAAACATTCAGTACTTC.

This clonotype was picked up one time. Here the CDR3 DNA reads TGTGCCAGCAGCTTAGCTGACAGGGGGTCCTACGAGCAGTACTTC. It translates to CASSLADRGSYEQYF. V gene TRBV7-6 combines with J gene TRBJ2-7, with 9 nucleotides matching TRBD1. Germline CDR1 SGHVS, CDR2 FNYEAQ. V was pared by 0 bases and J by 1 base, with 1 base of the junction left unmatched. CDR3 length: 15 residues.

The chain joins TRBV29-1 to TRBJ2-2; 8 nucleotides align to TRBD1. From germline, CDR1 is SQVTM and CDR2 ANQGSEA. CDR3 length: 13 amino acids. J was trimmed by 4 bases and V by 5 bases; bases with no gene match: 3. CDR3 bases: TGCAGCGTTCGAGACAGGGGCACCGGGGAGCTGTTTTTT. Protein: CSVRDRGTGELFF.